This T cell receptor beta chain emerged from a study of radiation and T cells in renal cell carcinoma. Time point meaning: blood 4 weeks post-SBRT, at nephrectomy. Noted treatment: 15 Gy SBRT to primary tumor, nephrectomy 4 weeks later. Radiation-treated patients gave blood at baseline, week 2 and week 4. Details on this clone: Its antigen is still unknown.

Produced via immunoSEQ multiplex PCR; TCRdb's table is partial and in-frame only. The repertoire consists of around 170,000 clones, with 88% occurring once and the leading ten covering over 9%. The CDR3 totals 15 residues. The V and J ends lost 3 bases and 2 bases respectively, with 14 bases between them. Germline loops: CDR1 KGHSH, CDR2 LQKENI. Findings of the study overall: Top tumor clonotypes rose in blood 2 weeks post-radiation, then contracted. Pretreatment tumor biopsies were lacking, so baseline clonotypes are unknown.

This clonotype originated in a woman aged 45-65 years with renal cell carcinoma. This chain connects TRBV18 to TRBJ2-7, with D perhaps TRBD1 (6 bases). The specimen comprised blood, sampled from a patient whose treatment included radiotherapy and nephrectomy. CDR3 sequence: CASSPGAGPTYEQYF. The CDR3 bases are TGTGCCAGCTCACCGGGGGCCGGACCCACCTACGAGCAGTACTTC.